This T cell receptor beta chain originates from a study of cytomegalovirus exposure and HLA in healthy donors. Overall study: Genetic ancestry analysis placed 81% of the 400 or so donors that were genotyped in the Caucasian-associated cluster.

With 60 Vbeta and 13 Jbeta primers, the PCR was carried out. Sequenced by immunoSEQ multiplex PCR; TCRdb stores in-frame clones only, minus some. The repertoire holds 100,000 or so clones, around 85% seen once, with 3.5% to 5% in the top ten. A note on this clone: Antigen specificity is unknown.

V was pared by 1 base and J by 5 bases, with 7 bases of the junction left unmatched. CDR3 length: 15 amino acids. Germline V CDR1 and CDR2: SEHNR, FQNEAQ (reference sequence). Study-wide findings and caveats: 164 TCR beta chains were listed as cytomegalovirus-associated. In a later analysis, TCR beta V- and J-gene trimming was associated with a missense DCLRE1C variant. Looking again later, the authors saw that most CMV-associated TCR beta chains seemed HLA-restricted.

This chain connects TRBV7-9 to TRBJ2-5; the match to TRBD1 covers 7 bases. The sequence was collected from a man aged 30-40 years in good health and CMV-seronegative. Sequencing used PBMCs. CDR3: CASSLVRDSEETQYF. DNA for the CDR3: TGTGCCAGCAGCTTAGTAAGGGACAGTGAGGAGACCCAGTACTTC.